The sequence of this T cell receptor beta chain was determined in a study of cytomegalovirus exposure and HLA in healthy donors. The CDR3 extends over 15 amino acids. V lost 0 bases to trimming and J lost 5 bases; unmatched junction nucleotides: 7. Per germline, CDR1 SGHRS and CDR2 YFSETQ. 13 Jbeta primers and 60 Vbeta primers were used for the PCR. In the authors' methods: The count from a later analysis was about 80 million unique TCR beta chains, some 10 million of them shared. Sequenced by immunoSEQ multiplex PCR; TCRdb stores in-frame clones only, minus some. Clonal size and the V and J genes are those of that table, whereas D and trimming came from the DNA. The sample lists under 150,000 clones, about 78% seen once, with 3.5% to 4% in the top ten.

The chain combines TRBV5-1 with TRBJ1-2; 7 bases are shared with TRBD1. This clonotype was obtained from a man aged 18 to 35 in good health and CMV-seronegative. Sequenced input: PBMCs. The CDR3 loop reads CASSLAGDRRYGYTF. CDR3 nucleotide sequence: TGCGCCAGCAGCTTGGCCGGGGACAGACGTTATGGCTACACCTTC.